This passage covers 10 T cell receptor beta chains from one sample sequenced in a study of type 1 regulatory T cells. TCRdb ran MiXCR on the reads and lists one entry per CDR3 protein. The sample records about 62,000 distinct CDR3 sequences, over 50% being singletons. These receptors have no known antigen. The sequenced sample was cultured non-Tr1 T cells, either the whole culture or a sorted T cell fraction (not recorded which). The source of these receptors is a human donor in good health.

The chain recombines TRBV5-4 with TRBJ2-3; 8 bases are a match to TRBD1. The ends lost 2 bases at V and 6 bases at J; junction bases unmatched: 5. CDR1 is SGHNT and CDR2 is YYREEE in the germline V gene (reference sequence). The CDR3 is 14 residues long. CDR3 in amino acids: CASSFARGHDTQYF. CDR3 DNA sequence: TGTGCCAGCAGCTTTGCCAGGGGGCACGATACGCAGTATTTT.

The genes are TRBV20-1 and TRBJ1-5; D gene unclear. Per the germline V gene, CDR1 is DFQATT and CDR2 is SNEGSKA (reference sequence). This CDR3 is built from 13 residues. V lost 6 bases and J 5 bases, leaving 14 bases between the germline ends. CDR3 bases: TGCAGTGCAGTCAGCGGAAGGGATCAGCCCCAGCATTTT. Translation gives CSAVSGRDQPQHF.

The rearrangement joins TRBV20-1 to TRBJ1-4, with unresolved D. Trimming removed 0 bases at V and 10 bases at J, with 6 bases between. Per the germline V gene, CDR1 is DFQATT and CDR2 is SNEGSKA (reference sequence). CDR3 length: 11 amino acids. The DNA for the CDR3 is TGCAGTGCTAGAGATGCCGGAAAACTGTTTTTT. It specifies CSARDAGKLFF.

On this clonotype itself: This may arise from a read error, as a much more abundant clone is one base away. The chain uses TRBV12-3 or TRBV12-4 and TRBJ2-7, with TRBD2 matching over 12 bases. This CDR3 is built from 16 residues. J gave up 8 bases and V 5 bases, and 13 bases lay outside the gene matches. CDR3 region: CASSTQGLAGRPKQYF. The DNA of the CDR3 is TGTGCCAGCAGTACTCAAGGACTAGCGGGAAGGCCCAAGCAGTACTTC.

This chain uses TRBV7-8 with TRBJ2-2; no clear D gene. Germline V lookup: CDR1 SGHVS, CDR2 FQNEAQ. Trimming took off 3 bases at V and 8 bases at J, with 10 bases between the two ends. The CDR3 is made up of 13 amino acids. The CDR3 loop reads CASSLRKGGELFF. CDR3 in DNA: TGTGCCAGCAGCTTGCGGAAGGGTGGGGAGCTGTTTTTT.

CDR3 sequence reads: CASSQVGTGEETQYF. In nucleotides, the CDR3 is TGCGCCAGCAGCCAAGTCGGGACAGGGGAAGAGACCCAGTACTTC. This chain links TRBV4-1 with TRBJ2-5; 10 nucleotides agree with TRBD1. The CDR3 extends over 15 amino acids. Germline V gene sequence: CDR1 MGHRA, CDR2 YSYEKL. The trim removed 1 base at V and 3 bases at J, leaving 2 bases unmatched.

CDR3 protein: CASSPTGSDGYTF. Written as DNA, the CDR3 is TGTGCCAGCTCACCTACAGGGAGCGATGGCTACACCTTC. The chain has TRBV18 and TRBJ1-2; maybe TRBD1 (6 bases). This CDR3 contains 13 residues. The germline V gene encodes CDR1 KGHSH and CDR2 LQKENI. The V end was cut by 3 bases, the J end by 6 bases, with 11 bases between.

The gene calls are TRBV5-1 and TRBJ2-1, with 7 positions matching TRBD1. V shed 4 bases and J 10 bases; nucleotides not matched to a gene: 8. In germline, CDR1 is SGHRS, CDR2 YFSETQ. CDR3 length: 13 residues. The CDR3: CASSLDQDREQFF. The CDR3 DNA follows: TGCGCCAGCAGCCTAGATCAGGACAGGGAGCAGTTCTTC.

The count of this clonotype is one. J is TRBJ1-4 and V is TRBV10-3; 7 bases agree with TRBD1. Germline V gene sequence: CDR1 ENHRY, CDR2 SYGVKD. V lost 10 bases and J lost 7; bases outside the gene matches: 9. The CDR3 consists of 13 residues. As DNA, the CDR3 is TGTGCCACCCGACAGGGACAACCTGAAAAACTGTTTTTT. Residues: CATRQGQPEKLFF.

This clonotype has a handful of counts. DNA of the CDR3: TGTGCCAGCAGCTTGGCCAGGGAGCGCACAGATACGCAGTATTTT. It translates to CASSLARERTDTQYF. The chain uses TRBV5-4 and TRBJ2-3; D might be TRBD1 or TRBD2, each matching 5 bases. CDR3 length: 15 amino acids. Germline V gene lookup returns CDR1 SGHNT and CDR2 YYREEE (reference sequence). Deletions cut 0 bases from V and 1 base from J, with 9 bases between.